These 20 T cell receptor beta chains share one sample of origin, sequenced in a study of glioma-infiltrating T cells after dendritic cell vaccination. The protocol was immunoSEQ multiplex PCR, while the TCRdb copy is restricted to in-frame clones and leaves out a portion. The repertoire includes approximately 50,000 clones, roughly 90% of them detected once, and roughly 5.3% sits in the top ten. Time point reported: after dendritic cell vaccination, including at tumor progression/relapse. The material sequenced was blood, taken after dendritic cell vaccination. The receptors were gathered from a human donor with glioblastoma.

The CDR3 spells CASTSTSSGQFF. The CDR3 DNA is TGTGCCAGCACCTCGACTAGCTCCGGGCAGTTCTTC. The chain is built from TRBV28 and TRBJ2-1; 7 nucleotides line up with TRBD2. The CDR3 is made up of 12 amino acids. The ends lost 7 bases at V and 12 bases at J; junction bases unmatched: 9. The V gene's germline CDR1 is MDHEN and CDR2 SYDVKM.

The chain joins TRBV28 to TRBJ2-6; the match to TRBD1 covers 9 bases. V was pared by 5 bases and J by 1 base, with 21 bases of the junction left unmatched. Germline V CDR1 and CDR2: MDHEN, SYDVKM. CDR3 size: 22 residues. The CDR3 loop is CASSPPHFVRDRVRSGANVLTF. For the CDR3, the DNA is TGTGCCAGCAGTCCCCCCCACTTTGTCCGGGACAGGGTGAGATCTGGGGCCAACGTCCTGACTTTC.

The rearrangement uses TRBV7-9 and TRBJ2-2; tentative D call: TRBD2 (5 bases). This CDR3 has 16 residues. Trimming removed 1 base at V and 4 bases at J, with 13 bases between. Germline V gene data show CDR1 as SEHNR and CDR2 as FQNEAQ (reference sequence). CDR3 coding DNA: TGTGCCAGCAGCTTAGTTGGGTCACGGGGCACCGGGGAGCTGTTTTTT. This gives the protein CASSLVGSRGTGELFF.

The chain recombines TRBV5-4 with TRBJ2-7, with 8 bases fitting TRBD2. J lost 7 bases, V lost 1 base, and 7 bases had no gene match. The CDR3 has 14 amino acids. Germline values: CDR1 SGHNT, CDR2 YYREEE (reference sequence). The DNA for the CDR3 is TGTGCCAGCAGCTTGACGGGAGGGCCTAGGGAGCAGTACTTC. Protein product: CASSLTGGPREQYF.

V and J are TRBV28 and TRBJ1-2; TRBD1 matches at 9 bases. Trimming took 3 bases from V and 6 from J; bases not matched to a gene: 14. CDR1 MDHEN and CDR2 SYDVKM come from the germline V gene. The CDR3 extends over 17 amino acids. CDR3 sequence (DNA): TGTGCCAGCAGTTTGGTACAGGGGGCGGTAGGGTCGGATGGCTACACCTTC. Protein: CASSLVQGAVGSDGYTF.

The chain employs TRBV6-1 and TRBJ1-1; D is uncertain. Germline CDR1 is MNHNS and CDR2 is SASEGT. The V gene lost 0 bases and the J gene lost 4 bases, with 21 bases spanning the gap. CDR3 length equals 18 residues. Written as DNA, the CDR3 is TGTGCCAGCAGTGAAGCTAGGAGGGCCACGGGCGTGAGCACTGAAGCTTTCTTT. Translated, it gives CASSEARRATGVSTEAFF.

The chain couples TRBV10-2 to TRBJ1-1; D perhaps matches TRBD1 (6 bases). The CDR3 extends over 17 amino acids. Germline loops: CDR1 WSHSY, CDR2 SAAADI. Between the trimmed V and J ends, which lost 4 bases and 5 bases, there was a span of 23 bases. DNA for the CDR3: TGCGCCAGCAGTGCGCTAGCCCCGTGGGGGCGGGGGACTGAAGCTTTCTTT. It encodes CASSALAPWGRGTEAFF.

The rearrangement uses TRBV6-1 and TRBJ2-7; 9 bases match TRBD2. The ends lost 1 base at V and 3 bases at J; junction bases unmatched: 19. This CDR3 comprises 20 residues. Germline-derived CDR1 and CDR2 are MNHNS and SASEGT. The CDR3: CASSEESLGFSGRINYEQYF. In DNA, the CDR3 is TGTGCCAGCAGTGAAGAGTCCCTTGGGTTTAGCGGGAGAATCAACTACGAGCAGTACTTC.

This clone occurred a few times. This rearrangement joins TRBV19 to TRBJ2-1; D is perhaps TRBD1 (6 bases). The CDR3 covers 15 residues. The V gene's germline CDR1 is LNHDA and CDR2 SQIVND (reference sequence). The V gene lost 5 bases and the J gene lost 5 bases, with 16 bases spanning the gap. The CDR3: CASSSNRDNNNEQFF. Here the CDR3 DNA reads TGTGCCAGTAGTTCCAACCGGGACAATAACAATGAGCAGTTCTTC.

The CDR3 nucleotides are TGCGCCAGCAGCTTGGACAGGGAATGGGGGGAGCAGTACTTC. Translated, it gives CASSLDREWGEQYF. V usage is TRBV5-1 and J usage is TRBJ2-7, with a weak D call TRBD1 (6 bases). The CDR3 spans 14 residues. Trimming removed 0 bases at V and 7 bases at J, with 14 bases between. Germline assignment: CDR1 SGHRS and CDR2 YFSETQ.

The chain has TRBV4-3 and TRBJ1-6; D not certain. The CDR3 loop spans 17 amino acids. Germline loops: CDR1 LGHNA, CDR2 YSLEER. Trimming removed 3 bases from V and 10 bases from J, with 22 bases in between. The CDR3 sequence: CASSQSTPGERGSPLHF. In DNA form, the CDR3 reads TGCGCCAGCAGCCAGAGTACGCCCGGGGAGCGTGGGTCACCCCTCCACTTT.

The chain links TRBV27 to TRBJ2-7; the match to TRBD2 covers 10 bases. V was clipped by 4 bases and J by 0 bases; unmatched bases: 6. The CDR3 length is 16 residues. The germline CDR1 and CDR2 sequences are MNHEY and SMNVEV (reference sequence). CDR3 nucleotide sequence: TGTGCCAGCAGTTCAGCTAGCGGGAGCACCTCCTACGAGCAGTACTTC. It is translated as CASSSASGSTSYEQYF.

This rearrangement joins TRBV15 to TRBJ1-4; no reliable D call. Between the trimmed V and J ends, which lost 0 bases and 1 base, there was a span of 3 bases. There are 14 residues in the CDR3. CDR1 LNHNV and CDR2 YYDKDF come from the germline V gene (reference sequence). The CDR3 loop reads CATSRDRTNEKLFF. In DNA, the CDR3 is TGTGCCACCAGCAGAGATCGAACTAATGAAAAACTGTTTTTT. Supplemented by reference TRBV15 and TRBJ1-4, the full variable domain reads DAMVIQNPRYQVTQFGKPVTLSCSQTLNHNVMYWYQQKSSQAPKLLFHYYDKDFNNEADTPDNFQSRRPNTSFCFLDIRSPGLGDTAMYLCATSRDRTNEKLFFGSGTQLSVL.

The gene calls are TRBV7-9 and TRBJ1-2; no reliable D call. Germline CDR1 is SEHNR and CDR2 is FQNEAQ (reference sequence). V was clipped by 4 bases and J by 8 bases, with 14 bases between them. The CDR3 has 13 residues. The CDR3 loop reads CASSSARESGYTF. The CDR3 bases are TGTGCCAGCAGCTCGGCTAGGGAGAGCGGCTACACCTTC. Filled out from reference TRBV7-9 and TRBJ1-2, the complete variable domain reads DTGVSQNPRHKITKRGQNVTFRCDPISEHNRLYWYRQTLGQGPEFLTYFQNEAQLEKSRLLSDRFSAERPKGSFSTLEIQRTEQGDSAMYLCASSSARESGYTFGSGTRLTVV.

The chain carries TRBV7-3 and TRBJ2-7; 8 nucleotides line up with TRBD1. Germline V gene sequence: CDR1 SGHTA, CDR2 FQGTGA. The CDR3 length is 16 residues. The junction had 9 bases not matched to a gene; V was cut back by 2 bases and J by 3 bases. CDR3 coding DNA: TGTGCCAGCAGCTTAGGGTCCCCAGGGGGCGGCTACGAGCAGTACTTC. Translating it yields CASSLGSPGGGYEQYF.

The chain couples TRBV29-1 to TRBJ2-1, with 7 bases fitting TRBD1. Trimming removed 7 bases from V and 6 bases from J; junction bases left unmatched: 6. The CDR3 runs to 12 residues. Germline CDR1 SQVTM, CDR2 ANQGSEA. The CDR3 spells CSGQGVGNEQFF. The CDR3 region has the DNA TGCAGCGGGCAGGGGGTAGGCAATGAGCAGTTCTTC.

The CDR3 spells CASSYLTVQDTQYF. The CDR3 DNA reads TGTGCCAGCAGCTATCTAACAGTCCAGGATACGCAGTATTTT. This chain uses TRBV7-9 with TRBJ2-3; D remains ambiguous. Trimming pared 4 bases from V and 6 bases from J, leaving 14 bases between. Per the germline V gene, CDR1 is SEHNR and CDR2 is FQNEAQ (reference sequence). The CDR3 spans 14 residues.

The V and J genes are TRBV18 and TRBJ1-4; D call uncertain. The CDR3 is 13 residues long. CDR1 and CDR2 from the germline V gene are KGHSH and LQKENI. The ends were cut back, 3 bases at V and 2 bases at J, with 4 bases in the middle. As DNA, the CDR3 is TGTGCCAGCTCACCCTCGACTAATGAAAAACTGTTTTTT. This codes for CASSPSTNEKLFF.

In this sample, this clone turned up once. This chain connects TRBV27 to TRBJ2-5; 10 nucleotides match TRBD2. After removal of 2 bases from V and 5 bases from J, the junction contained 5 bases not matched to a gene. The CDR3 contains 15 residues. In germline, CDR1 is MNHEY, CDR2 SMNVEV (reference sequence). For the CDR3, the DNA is TGTGCCAGCAGTTTACTTCGAGCGGGAGGGGAGACCCAGTACTTC. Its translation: CASSLLRAGGETQYF.

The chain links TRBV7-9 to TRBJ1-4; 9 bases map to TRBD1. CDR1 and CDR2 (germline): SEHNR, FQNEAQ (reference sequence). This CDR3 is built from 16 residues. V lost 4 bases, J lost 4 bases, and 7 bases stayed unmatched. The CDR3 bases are TGTGCCAGCAGCTACTTCTTGGACAGGGGTAATGAAAAACTGTTTTTT. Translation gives CASSYFLDRGNEKLFF.